Below are 20 T cell receptor beta chains sequenced from a single sample in a study of type 1 regulatory T cells. TCRdb reprocessed the reads via MiXCR and lists one record per CDR3 protein. There are about 18,000 distinct CDR3 sequences in the sample; 9.5% to 13% occur only once, and under 3.5% lies in the top ten. Sample: CD4+ T cells, either the whole sample or a sorted fraction (not recorded which). The receptors here all came from a human donor in good health.

With regard to this clonotype: A single base separates this from a much larger clone, so it may be a read error. J is TRBJ1-2 and V is TRBV3-1, with D maybe TRBD1 (5 bases). The CDR3 is 15 residues long. The germline gives CDR1 LGHDT, CDR2 YNNKEL (reference sequence). CDR3 region: CARSQDSRGTYGYTF. CDR3 sequence (DNA): TGTGCCCGCAGCCAAGATTCAAGAGGGACCTATGGCTACACCTTC.

Regarding this clonotype: One base away lies a much larger clone, so this may be a sequencing read error. The chain joins TRBV12-3 or TRBV12-4 to TRBJ1-1; D uncertain. Trimming stripped 1 base from V and 1 base from J, with 4 bases between. The CDR3 loop spans 13 amino acids. In nucleotides, the CDR3 is TGTGCCAGCAGTTTAGGGCGGAACACTGAAGCTTTCTTT. Translating gives CASSLGRNTEAFF.

The genes are TRBV20-1 and TRBJ1-5; 10 bases map to TRBD1. This CDR3 is built from 15 residues. CDR1 DFQATT and CDR2 SNEGSKA come from the germline V gene (reference sequence). V gave up 4 bases and J gave up 8 bases; unmatched junction bases: 11. This CDR3 reads CSAKPGTGVVEPQHF. CDR3 bases: TGCAGTGCTAAACCCGGGACAGGGGTCGTAGAGCCCCAGCATTTT.

This clonotype was counted ten times or more. The chain has TRBV14 and TRBJ2-7, with D perhaps matching TRBD2 (6 bases). CDR3 size: 15 residues. The V end was cut by 1 base, the J end by 4 bases, with 14 bases between. Germline V CDR1 and CDR2: SGHDN, FVKESK. This CDR3 is CASSQVGSGEYEQYF. CDR3 bases: TGTGCCAGCAGCCAAGTAGGTAGCGGCGAGTACGAGCAGTACTTC.

The chain uses TRBV11-2 and TRBJ2-7, with TRBD2 matching over 7 bases. V lost 0 bases, J lost 0 bases, and 2 bases stayed unmatched. The CDR3 covers 15 residues. Germline V gene sequence: CDR1 SGHAT, CDR2 FQNNGV. The CDR3 spells CASSLESGISYEQYF. CDR3 nucleotides: TGTGCCAGCAGCTTAGAAAGCGGGATCTCCTACGAGCAGTACTTC.

This clonotype was found many times. The CDR3 loop is CASSWTGGTGELFF. The CDR3 DNA is TGTGCCAGCAGCTGGACAGGGGGCACCGGGGAGCTGTTTTTT. V gene TRBV7-2 combines with J gene TRBJ2-2; 10 positions agree with TRBD1. Germline lookup yields CDR1 SGHTA and CDR2 FQGNSA. This CDR3 region has 14 residues. V shed 4 bases, J shed 4 bases, and the junction held 0 bases outside the gene matches. The full variable domain, rest sourced from reference TRBV7-2 and TRBJ2-2, is GAGVSQSPSNKVTEKGKDVELRCDPISGHTALYWYRQSLGQGLEFLIYFQGNSAPDKSGLPSDRFSAERTGGSVSTLTIQRTQQEDSAVYLCASSWTGGTGELFFGEGSRLTVL.

This clonotype occurred a few times. The gene calls are TRBV29-1 and TRBJ1-1; the D gene is possibly TRBD1 (5 bases). Trimming stripped 4 bases from V and 5 bases from J, with 20 bases between. This CDR3 is built from 15 residues. CDR1 and CDR2 (germline): SQVTM, ANQGSEA. The CDR3 coding sequence is TGCAGCGTTGTCGGGGGACCTAAACTCCGAACTGAAGCTTTCTTT. Translation: CSVVGGPKLRTEAFF.

There are many counts of this clonotype. This sequence joins TRBV5-1 and TRBJ1-6; no clear D. The germline V gene encodes CDR1 SGHRS and CDR2 YFSETQ. The CDR3 extends over 17 amino acids. V was clipped by 1 base and J by 0 bases, with 11 bases between them. The CDR3 DNA sequence: TGCGCCAGCAGCTTGAGTGGACGAAGCTCCTATAATTCACCCCTCCACTTT. Residues: CASSLSGRSSYNSPLHF.

In this sample, this clonotype is medium-sized. This chain connects TRBV5-6 to TRBJ2-1, with D possibly called TRBD1 or TRBD2 (5 bases each). The germline V gene encodes CDR1 SGHDT and CDR2 YYEEEE. There are 14 residues in the CDR3. V was shortened by 6 bases and J by 9 bases, with 19 bases between the two germline ends. CDR3 amino acids: CASTSGPAVGEQFF. CDR3 nucleotide sequence: TGTGCCAGCACCTCGGGGCCCGCTGTAGGTGAGCAGTTCTTC.

In its sample, this clonotype was seen many times. This chain joins TRBV11-2 and TRBJ2-7, with TRBD2 matching over 7 bases. There are 18 residues in the CDR3. Germline trimming cut 4 bases from V and 1 base from J; bases unmatched to any gene: 16. The germline V gene encodes CDR1 SGHAT and CDR2 FQNNGV. In DNA form, the CDR3 reads TGTGCCAGCAGCTCCAGCGGGGATTTTCGGGGTCGGTCCTACGAGCAGTACTTC. Amino acids: CASSSSGDFRGRSYEQYF.

This clonotype appeared many times. The gene calls are TRBV10-3 and TRBJ1-6; D might be TRBD1 (5 bases). This CDR3 has 13 residues. Trimming pared 5 bases from V and 7 bases from J, leaving 9 bases between. CDR1 is ENHRY, CDR2 SYGVKD, per germline. CDR3 region: CAISSQGNSPLHF. The CDR3 DNA reads TGTGCCATCAGTTCTCAGGGAAATTCACCCCTCCACTTT.

This clonotype showed up just a few times. CDR3 nucleotide sequence: TGTGCCAGCAGCCCCTACCTCGGAGCGGGAGGGCCGGGGTACAATGAGCAGTTCTTC. It translates to CASSPYLGAGGPGYNEQFF. This chain joins TRBV7-8 and TRBJ2-1; the match to TRBD2 covers 10 bases. The germline CDR1 and CDR2 sequences are SGHVS and FQNEAQ. This CDR3 has 19 residues. The V segment lost 5 bases and the J segment 4 bases; nucleotides outside the gene matches: 17. Variable domain in full (rest from reference TRBV7-8 and TRBJ2-1): GAGVSQSPRYKVAKRGQDVALRCDPISGHVSLFWYQQALGQGPEFLTYFQNEAQLDKSGLPSDRFFAERPEGSVSTLKIQRTQQEDSAVYLCASSPYLGAGGPGYNEQFFGPGTRLTVL.

This clonotype was counted ten times or more. The V call is TRBV3-1, the J call TRBJ2-5; 11 nucleotides align to TRBD2. Germline V CDR1 and CDR2: LGHDT, YNNKEL (reference sequence). CDR3 length: 20 amino acids. V shed 5 bases and J 1 base; nucleotides not matched to a gene: 18. CDR3 coding DNA: TGTGCCAGCAGCGGTAGGGGACTAGCGGACGGCCTGGACTTCCAAGAGACCCAGTACTTC. This codes for CASSGRGLADGLDFQETQYF.

The V call is TRBV7-9, the J call TRBJ2-7; D remains unclear. The CDR3 has 14 residues. V was pared by 5 bases and J by 2 bases, with 13 bases between. The germline gives CDR1 SEHNR, CDR2 FQNEAQ (reference sequence). CDR3 amino acids: CASSISPGTYEQYF. The CDR3 DNA reads TGTGCCAGCAGCATAAGTCCCGGTACCTACGAGCAGTACTTC.

The table lists this clonotype with a few counts. V is TRBV14 and J is TRBJ2-7; D remains unclear. V was trimmed by 3 bases and J by 2 bases, leaving 5 bases between them. The CDR3 contains 12 residues. CDR1 and CDR2 from the germline V gene are SGHDN and FVKESK. In nucleotides, the CDR3 is TGTGCCAGCAGCCAGGCCCCCTACGAGCAGTACTTC. Amino acid sequence: CASSQAPYEQYF.

This clonotype showed up many times. The V gene is TRBV27, the J gene TRBJ2-1; D tentatively reads TRBD1 or TRBD2 (5 bases each). Germline CDR1 and CDR2: MNHEY and SMNVEV (reference sequence). Trimming left V 1 base short and J 5 bases short, with 15 bases between. This CDR3 has 16 amino acids. CDR3 loop: CASSLFGTLNNNEQFF. CDR3 nucleotide sequence: TGTGCCAGCAGTTTATTCGGGACCCTTAATAACAATGAGCAGTTCTTC.

This clonotype came up once. A much more abundant neighbour one base away suggests this may be a read error. The chain links TRBV9 to TRBJ2-3, with TRBD2 matching 8 bases. Trimming took 3 bases from V and 4 from J; bases not matched to a gene: 10. Germline-derived CDR1 and CDR2 are SGDLS and YYNGEE. CDR3 length: 16 residues. CDR3: CASSGIAGSSSDTQYF. The DNA of the CDR3 is TGTGCCAGCAGCGGCATAGCGGGATCTAGCTCAGATACGCAGTATTTT.

This clonotype was counted many times. This rearrangement joins TRBV28 to TRBJ2-1, with TRBD1 matching 10 bases. CDR1 MDHEN and CDR2 SYDVKM come from the germline V gene. The V gene end was trimmed by 4 bases and the J gene end by 8 bases; junction bases not matched to a gene: 14. The CDR3 has 17 amino acids. Here the CDR3 reads CASSSPRQGALGYEQFF. CDR3 DNA sequence: TGTGCCAGCAGTTCCCCCCGACAGGGGGCGCTAGGGTATGAGCAGTTCTTC.

This clonotype was seen only a few times. J is TRBJ2-7 and V is TRBV12-3 or TRBV12-4, with D unresolved. The CDR3 length is 13 residues. Trimming shortened V by 3 bases and J by 1 base, and 7 bases separated the two germline ends. The CDR3 protein is CASSLGGSYEQYF. The DNA of the CDR3 is TGTGCCAGCAGTTTGGGCGGTTCCTACGAGCAGTACTTC.

The table lists this clonotype with many counts. The chain couples TRBV27 to TRBJ2-7, with D perhaps matching TRBD1 (6 bases). The germline V and J ends were trimmed by 2 bases and 7 bases, with 6 bases remaining between them. Germline CDR1 is MNHEY and CDR2 is SMNVEV (reference sequence). The CDR3 length is 11 residues. CDR3 in DNA: TGTGCCAGCAGTTTAAGGGGGGAGCAGTACTTC. Encoded protein: CASSLRGEQYF.